The TCR beta chain described here comes from a study of OX40 agonist ivuxolimab in advanced cancers. As for the study in general: Dose-escalation patients' cancers were hepatocellular carcinoma, melanoma, renal cell or head and neck cancer. Those enrolled were approximately 83% male, with a mean age of around 57 years and ages from roughly 23 to 80. General study points: Mean expanded clone counts were higher in CD8+ than CD4+ T cells.

Libraries were prepared by immunoSEQ multiplex PCR; TCRdb keeps only in-frame clonotypes and omits some of them. The repertoire holds tens of thousands of clones, with approximately 84% as singletons. With respect to this clone: Antigen specificity is unknown.

The CDR3 has 14 residues. CDR1 and CDR2 (germline): GTSNPN, SVGIG (reference sequence). Trimming shortened V by 2 bases and J by 4 bases, and 12 bases separated the two germline ends. The chain has TRBV30 and TRBJ2-1; D is possibly TRBD1 (7 bases). This clonotype was obtained from an adult with an advanced solid tumor such as melanoma, head and neck, liver or kidney cancer. The sample here was CD4+ or CD8+ T cells sorted from blood, taken in a trial of the OX40 agonist ivuxolimab. DNA of the CDR3: TGTGCCTGGAGTAACCAGGGGGGATACAATGAGCAGTTCTTC. Its translation: CAWSNQGGYNEQFF.